A selection of T cell receptor beta chains follows, all from one sample in a study of T-cell memory formation after mild COVID-19. Using its own MiXCR run on the 5' RACE reads, TCRdb lists one record per CDR3 protein. Of 300,000 or so distinct CDR3 sequences listed, roughly 16% are singletons. Material for sequencing was PBMCs or a T cell subset sorted from them (not recorded which). The receptors shown here come from a man younger than 30 who had mild COVID-19 (a few samples of this study predate the infection). Cell type and time point are not known. Each CDR3 is given with its conserved first and last residue. The D gene is left open where the match is weak. Clone sizes are given selectively: once, few, many, or a class where the clone is expanded.

v_gene	d_gene	j_gene	abundance	CDR3nt	CDR3aa
TRBV5-1	TRBD1	TRBJ1-1	many	TGCGCCAGCAGCTCCGGACAGGGCGGCACGAACACTGAAGCTTTCTTT	CASSSGQGGTNTEAFF
TRBV5-5	TRBD1	TRBJ1-2	NA	TGTGCCAGCAGCATCCGGGACAGGGGCTATGGCTACACCTTC	CASSIRDRGYGYTF
TRBV7-9	NA	TRBJ2-1	many	TGTGCCGGAAGCAGGGGAGCTACCTACAATGAGCAGTTCTTC	CAGSRGATYNEQFF
TRBV20-1	NA	TRBJ2-7	few	TGCAGTGCTAGAGCTAGACACATAGGCTCTTCCCGCTACGAGCAGTACTTC	CSARARHIGSSRYEQYF
TRBV20-1	NA	TRBJ2-7	NA	TGCAGTGCTAGAGGAGGGTTGGCCTACGAGCAGTACTTC	CSARGGLAYEQYF
TRBV5-1	NA	TRBJ1-2	many	TGCGCCAGCAGCTCCGGCAGGGATCCTGGCTACACCTTC	CASSSGRDPGYTF
TRBV7-2	TRBD2	TRBJ2-3	NA	TGTGCCAGCAGCCCCCGGTTAGCGGGGGGGCTCGATACGCAGTATTTT	CASSPRLAGGLDTQYF
TRBV7-2	NA	TRBJ1-1	few	TGTGCCAGCAGCTTAGAGGGTCAGGGAGGCACTGAAGCTTTCTTT	CASSLEGQGGTEAFF
TRBV5-1	TRBD1	TRBJ2-1	NA	TGCGCCAGCAGTAGACAGGGGATTGATGAGCAGTTCTTC	CASSRQGIDEQFF
TRBV6-5	NA	TRBJ1-2	few	TGTGCCAGCAGTTACCTCCAAGGGGGACCTAACTATGGCTACACCTTC	CASSYLQGGPNYGYTF
TRBV5-5	NA	TRBJ1-6	NA	TGTGCCAGCAGCTTGGAGCCTAAAGGTGGTTCACCCCTCCACTTT	CASSLEPKGGSPLHF
TRBV7-2	NA	TRBJ1-5	many	TGTGCCAGCAGTATAAATTCGGACACCCTACAGCATTTT	CASSINSDTLQHF
TRBV6-5	TRBD2	TRBJ2-7	many	TGTGCCAGCAGTTACTCCAGCGGGGGGCCCTACGAGCAGTACTTC	CASSYSSGGPYEQYF
TRBV11-1	TRBD2	TRBJ2-1	many	TGTGCCAGCAGCTCACCAAGGCCCGGGACAGATCTAGCGGGGACTTACAATGAGCAGTTCTTC	CASSSPRPGTDLAGTYNEQFF
TRBV7-2	NA	TRBJ1-2	NA	TGTGCCAGCAGTTTAGCCTTTTCGGGGGGTGGCTACACCTTC	CASSLAFSGGGYTF
TRBV7-2	TRBD2	TRBJ2-1	NA	TGTGCCAGCAGCTTGAGGACTAGCGAGAATGAGCAGTTCTTC	CASSLRTSENEQFF
TRBV7-2	NA	TRBJ1-6	many	TGTGCCAGCAGCTTTCTAGGGGCCTCACCCCTCCACTTT	CASSFLGASPLHF
TRBV18	NA	TRBJ2-1	NA	TGTGCCAGCTCCCCGGAGCGGGTCACTTACAATGAGCAGTTCTTC	CASSPERVTYNEQFF
TRBV5-1	NA	TRBJ1-1	many	TGCGCCAGCAGCTACGTCCCTGGGGGAGGAACTGAAGCTTTCTTT	CASSYVPGGGTEAFF
TRBV29-1	NA	TRBJ2-1	NA	TGCAGCGTTGTAGACGGTGAGCAGTTCTTC	CSVVDGEQFF
TRBV29-1	TRBD1	TRBJ2-3	few	TGCAGCGTTGGGAGGGGACAGGGCATCGCAGATACGCAGTATTTT	CSVGRGQGIADTQYF
TRBV9	NA	TRBJ2-7	few	TGTGCCAGCAGCGAGCTGGACGGGGACGAGCAGTACTTC	CASSELDGDEQYF
TRBV4-1	TRBD1	TRBJ1-2	NA	TGCGCCAGCAGCCTGGGACAGCGGGTCAACTATGGCTACACCTTC	CASSLGQRVNYGYTF
TRBV6-5	TRBD2	TRBJ2-1	few	TGTGCCAGCTCAGCCCATTCGGGACTAGCGGGTAATGAGCAGTTCTTC	CASSAHSGLAGNEQFF
TRBV5-4	NA	TRBJ2-2	few	TGTGCCAGCAGCGGGCGCGGGGAGCTGTTTTTT	CASSGRGELFF
TRBV5-1	NA	TRBJ2-1	NA	TGCGCCAGCAGCTTGGCCCAGGGATACTACAATGAGCAGTTCTTC	CASSLAQGYYNEQFF
TRBV13	NA	TRBJ1-1	NA	TGTGCCAGCAGCTTTATCCACCGGGACGACACTGAAGCTTTCTTT	CASSFIHRDDTEAFF
TRBV5-4	TRBD1	TRBJ2-7	NA	TGTGCCAGCAGCCGGGACAGGGAAGGCGAGCAGTACTTC	CASSRDREGEQYF
TRBV6-2/TRBV6-3	NA	TRBJ2-1	few	TGTGCCAGCAGTAGCGGAAACCACAATGAGCAGTTCTTC	CASSSGNHNEQFF
TRBV12-3/TRBV12-4	TRBD2	TRBJ2-3	few	TGTGCCAGCAGTTCGGGACTAGCGGGGGCAGATACGCAGTATTTT	CASSSGLAGADTQYF
TRBV15	NA	TRBJ1-6	NA	TGTGCCACCAGCAGAGTCGGGGGGGCAGGGTCACCCCTCCACTTT	CATSRVGGAGSPLHF
TRBV4-2	NA	TRBJ1-2	NA	TGTGCCAGCAGCTCCCACGGAGGTGGCTACACCTTC	CASSSHGGGYTF
TRBV30	TRBD2	TRBJ2-3	NA	TGTGCCTGGAGTGGATTTAGCGGGGGGCCCCCAGATACGCAGTATTTT	CAWSGFSGGPPDTQYF
TRBV5-1	TRBD1	TRBJ1-1	NA	TGCGCCAGCAGCTTCGGAGGGACAGGGGGGGACACTGAAGCTTTCTTT	CASSFGGTGGDTEAFF
TRBV6-4	NA	TRBJ2-2	many	TGTGCCAGCAGTGAAGGGCTAAACACCGGGGAGCTGTTTTTT	CASSEGLNTGELFF
TRBV27	NA	TRBJ1-2	few	TGTGCCAGCAGTTCAACCTTTCGAAGGCGCCAGCTCTATGGCTACACCTTC	CASSSTFRRRQLYGYTF
TRBV7-6	NA	TRBJ1-1	few	TGTGCCAGCAGCTTAGTCAGAGTCCACCCGAACACTGAAGCTTTCTTT	CASSLVRVHPNTEAFF
TRBV15	NA	TRBJ2-5	few	TGTGCCACCGCGGGCGGCTCAGAGACCCAGTACTTC	CATAGGSETQYF
TRBV5-1	TRBD1	TRBJ1-6	few	TGCGCCAGCAGCTTCAGCCCTCAGGGGGAAGTGAATTCACCCCTCCACTTT	CASSFSPQGEVNSPLHF
TRBV20-1	NA	TRBJ2-5	NA	TGCAGTGCTAGAAATCGGGTTCTCGGTCAAGAGACCCAGTACTTC	CSARNRVLGQETQYF
TRBV5-1	NA	TRBJ1-2	few	TGCGCCAGCAGCTTAACAGGGACCTATGGCTACACCTTC	CASSLTGTYGYTF
TRBV4-3	NA	TRBJ2-5	few	TGCGCCAGCAGCCAAGACCTCGGTCCGTCGTCCCTAGGAGAGACCCAGTACTTC	CASSQDLGPSSLGETQYF
TRBV4-1	NA	TRBJ2-2	NA	TGCGCCAGCAGCCAAGGGCACGAATGGGGACATCCGAACACCGGGGAGCTGTTTTTT	CASSQGHEWGHPNTGELFF
TRBV6-2/TRBV6-3	NA	TRBJ1-2	NA	TGTGCCAGCCGTACGGAGATGGGCTATGGCTACACCTTC	CASRTEMGYGYTF
TRBV12-3/TRBV12-4	NA	TRBJ2-3	few	TGTGCCAGCAGTTTGGGCCAATTAGCAGATACGCAGTATTTT	CASSLGQLADTQYF
TRBV6-5	TRBD2	TRBJ2-2	many	TGTGCCAGCAGTTACTCTGCTAGCGGGGGCCCCGGGGAGCTGTTTTTT	CASSYSASGGPGELFF
TRBV7-2	TRBD1	TRBJ2-4	few	TGTGCCAGCAGCTTAGCCAGGACAGGGAAAAACATTCAGTACTTC	CASSLARTGKNIQYF
TRBV25-1	NA	TRBJ2-1	few	TGTGCCAGCAGCAACTCAAGGGTCGGCGAGCAGTTCTTC	CASSNSRVGEQFF
TRBV7-9	NA	TRBJ2-5	NA	TGTGCCAGCAGCTTAGACGCGTGGGAAGAGACCCAGTACTTC	CASSLDAWEETQYF
TRBV12-3/TRBV12-4	TRBD1	TRBJ2-7	NA	TGTGCCAGCAGTCGCCCGCGGGACAGGAGCTCCTACGAGCAGTACTTC	CASSRPRDRSSYEQYF
TRBV6-2/TRBV6-3	NA	TRBJ2-5	few	TGTGCCAGCAATTACGGGAAACTAGAGACCCAGTACTTC	CASNYGKLETQYF
TRBV7-2	NA	TRBJ1-2	NA	TGTGCCAGCGGCGGTCCTTTCTATGGCTACACCTTC	CASGGPFYGYTF
TRBV7-3	NA	TRBJ2-2	NA	TGTGCCAGCAGCTTAACGTCGGGGTCCGGGGAGCTGTTTTTT	CASSLTSGSGELFF